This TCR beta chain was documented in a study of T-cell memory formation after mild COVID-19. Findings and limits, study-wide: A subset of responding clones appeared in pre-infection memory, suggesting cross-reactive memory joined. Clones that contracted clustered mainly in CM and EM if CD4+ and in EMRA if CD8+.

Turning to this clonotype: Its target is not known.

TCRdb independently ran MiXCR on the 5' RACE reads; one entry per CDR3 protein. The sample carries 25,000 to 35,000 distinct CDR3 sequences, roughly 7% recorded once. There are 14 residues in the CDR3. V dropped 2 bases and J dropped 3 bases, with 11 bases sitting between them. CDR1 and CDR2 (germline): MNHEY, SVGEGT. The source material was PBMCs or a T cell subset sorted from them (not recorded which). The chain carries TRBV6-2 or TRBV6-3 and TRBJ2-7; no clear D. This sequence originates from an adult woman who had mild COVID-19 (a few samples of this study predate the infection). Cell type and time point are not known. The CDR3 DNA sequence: TGTGCCAGCAGTTACAAGGGTAGTAGCTACGAGCAGTACTTC. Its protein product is CASSYKGSSYEQYF.